What follows describes a single T cell receptor beta chain. It lacks a known antigen. The sample holds no much larger clone one base away, and base qualities are not on file. These data belong to a study of T cell changes during pregnancy in multiple sclerosis (dated by TCRdb to between 2018 and 2020). Describing the broader study: Changes in the T cell repertoire over the course of pregnancy were examined in this study in women with multiple sclerosis.

Ends trimmed: V by 6 bases, J by 6 bases; bases unmatched to a gene: 7. CDR1 and CDR2 were assigned from the germline V gene as ENHRY and SYGVKD. The CDR3 measures 14 amino acids from cysteine to phenylalanine. Just the 42-base CDR3 DNA is kept, in frame starting at base 1. The library was obtained by the immunoSEQ multiplex PCR assay. TCRdb's version of the immuneACCESS table is confined to in-frame rearrangements and falls short of the full clone set. An unresolved V gene accounts for under half of the shortfall where checked; the remainder is of unknown origin. This sample lists 40,000 to 45,000 clones; roughly 92% were detected once. The top ten constitute roughly 0.55% of the sample.

The receptor comes from a female donor with multiple sclerosis, enrolled in a pregnancy study. The chain employs TRBV10-3 and TRBJ2-3, with TRBD1 identical over 9 junction bases. The sample consisted of CD4+ T cells from peripheral blood mononuclear cells, taken in the third trimester of pregnancy. CDR3 loop: CAIRGGQGVDTQYF. At the DNA level, the sequence is TGTGCCATCAGGGGGGGACAGGGAGTGGATACGCAGTATTTT.